Shown below are 30 T cell receptor beta chains from a single sample sequenced in a study of blood T cell repertoires in COVID-19. Profiled with immunoSEQ multiplex PCR; TCRdb holds only in-frame clones, not every one. The repertoire holds 250,000 or so clones, with around 81% as singletons. Sequencing was performed on peripheral blood. The receptors were sampled from a woman aged 55-70 years with active or convalescent COVID-19.

V is TRBV4-1 and J is TRBJ2-4, with 9 nucleotides matching TRBD1. V trimming: 0 bases; J trimming: 10 bases; junction bases outside the gene matches: 4. The CDR3 covers 14 residues. CDR1 MGHRA and CDR2 YSYEKL come from the germline V gene. The CDR3 here is CASSQDSGQGIQYF. CDR3 DNA: TGCGCCAGCAGCCAAGATTCTGGACAGGGGATTCAGTACTTC.

This clone showed up just once. The chain carries TRBV3-1 (or the pseudogene TRBV3-2) and TRBJ1-5; no clear D gene. Deletions cut 1 base from V and 5 bases from J, with 9 bases between. Germline V gives CDR1 LGHDT, CDR2 YNNKEL (reference sequence). CDR3 size: 14 residues. The CDR3 loop is CASSQGHMDQPQHF. CDR3 sequence (DNA): TGTGCCAGCAGCCAAGGACACATGGATCAGCCCCAGCATTTT.

The chain carries TRBV5-4 and TRBJ2-7; 8 bases fit TRBD1. The V and J ends lost 2 bases and 5 bases, in that order; junction bases with no gene match: 9. CDR3 length equals 15 residues. The germline V gene has CDR1 SGHNT and CDR2 YYREEE (reference sequence). DNA for the CDR3: TGTGCCAGCAGCTTACAGGGGGTGGTTCGGGACGAGCAGTACGTC. Protein sequence: CASSLQGVVRDEQYV.

The chain links TRBV3-1 (or the pseudogene TRBV3-2) to TRBJ2-3, with TRBD2 as a possible D gene (5 bases). The V end was cut by 6 bases, the J end by 0 bases, with 7 bases between. The germline V gene has CDR1 LGHDT and CDR2 YNNKEL (reference sequence). The CDR3 sequence is 13 residues long. This chain's CDR3 is CASRGSSTDTQYF. CDR3 nucleotide sequence: TGTGCCAGCAGAGGGAGTAGCACAGATACGCAGTATTTT.

The CDR3 loop is CASGSTGPSNYGYTF. For the CDR3, the DNA is TGTGCCAGCGGATCAACAGGGCCGTCTAACTATGGCTACACCTTC. The V call is TRBV28, the J call TRBJ1-2, with D maybe TRBD1 (6 bases). Germline V CDR1 and CDR2: MDHEN, SYDVKM. V was pared by 8 bases and J by 0 bases, with 16 bases between. The CDR3 is 15 amino acids.

V is TRBV6-5 and J is TRBJ2-1; 7 bases agree with TRBD1. The junction had 8 bases not matched to a gene; V was cut back by 7 bases and J by 5 bases. This CDR3 has 14 amino acids. Per germline, CDR1 MNHEY and CDR2 SVGAGI. As DNA, the CDR3 is TGTGCCAGCAATCGACAGGGAAGTAACAATGAGCAGTTCTTC. Encoded protein: CASNRQGSNNEQFF.

The J gene is TRBJ2-5, the V gene TRBV5-6, with 9 bases fitting TRBD2. Germline V gives CDR1 SGHDT, CDR2 YYEEEE. This CDR3 is 15 amino acids long. V dropped 0 bases and J dropped 2; count of bases not matched to a gene: 2. DNA for the CDR3: TGTGCCAGCAGCTTGGTGGGACTAGCTCAAGAGACCCAGTACTTC. It codes for CASSLVGLAQETQYF.

The CDR3: CASSPWVGGPVEQFF. The DNA for the CDR3 is TGTGCCAGCAGCCCTTGGGTGGGAGGGCCCGTTGAGCAGTTCTTC. The chain has TRBV3-1 (or the pseudogene TRBV3-2) and TRBJ2-1, with 7 positions matching TRBD2. CDR1 and CDR2 from the germline V gene are LGHDT and YNNKEL (reference sequence). The junction had 12 bases not matched to a gene; V was cut back by 4 bases and J by 9 bases. This CDR3 contains 15 residues.

The chain employs TRBV7-9 and TRBJ1-1; 7 nucleotides align to TRBD1. This CDR3 region has 15 residues. V lost 4 bases, J lost 5 bases, and 10 bases stayed unmatched. Germline V lookup: CDR1 SEHNR, CDR2 FQNEAQ (reference sequence). The CDR3 coding sequence is TGTGCCAGCAGCTCCGAGGGGGCCGGAGCGACTGAAGCTTTCTTT. Protein sequence: CASSSEGAGATEAFF.

V is TRBV4-1 and J is TRBJ1-4, with a tentative D call TRBD1 (5 bases). This CDR3 has 15 amino acids. V was shortened by 4 bases and J by 6 bases, with 15 bases between the two germline ends. CDR1 MGHRA and CDR2 YSYEKL come from the germline V gene. CDR3 region: CASSPSAGGDEKLFF. CDR3 coding DNA: TGCGCCAGCAGCCCTTCGGCTGGAGGGGATGAAAAACTGTTTTTT.

The V gene is TRBV10-1, the J gene TRBJ2-7; D is unresolved. V gave up 0 bases and J gave up 13 bases, with 16 bases separating them. The CDR3 contains 13 residues. Looked up from germline, CDR1 is WNHNN and CDR2 is SYGVQD (reference sequence). The CDR3 loop is CASSESTGYPVYV. The CDR3 nucleotides read TGCGCCAGCAGTGAGTCAACCGGGTATCCCGTTTACGTC.

This chain joins TRBV7-2 and TRBJ2-1; 15 bases are a match to TRBD2. This CDR3 region has 15 residues. Germline V gene data show CDR1 as SGHTA and CDR2 as FQGNSA. Losses at the gene ends were 6 bases for V and 6 bases for J; bases not matched to a gene: 3. The CDR3 DNA reads TGTGCCAGCAGACGGGGACTAGCGGGAGGCAATGAGCAGTTCTTC. Its translation is CASRRGLAGGNEQFF.

The gene calls are TRBV6-5 and TRBJ1-2; TRBD1 aligns across 8 bases. Trimming at V came to 1 base and at J to 3 bases, leaving 7 bases not matched to a gene. In germline, CDR1 is MNHEY, CDR2 SVGAGI. The CDR3 sequence is 16 residues long. CDR3 protein: CASSYLRTGSHYGYTF. Written as DNA, the CDR3 is TGTGCCAGCAGTTACTTACGGACAGGGTCGCACTATGGCTACACCTTC.

The chain combines TRBV6-6 with TRBJ1-4; unclear D gene. The V gene's germline CDR1 is MNHNY and CDR2 SVGAGI (reference sequence). Trimming took 4 bases from V and 10 from J, leaving 13 bases between them. The CDR3 is made up of 13 amino acids. The CDR3 reads CASSLQTGGKLFF. The CDR3 nucleotides are TGTGCCAGCAGTTTACAAACCGGCGGAAAACTGTTTTTT.

Here the CDR3 reads CASSLKGAGGTDTQYF. CDR3 in DNA: TGTGCCAGCAGCTTGAAGGGGGCAGGGGGCACAGATACGCAGTATTTT. The gene calls are TRBV5-4 and TRBJ2-3, with 7 bases aligning to TRBD1. The CDR3 is 16 residues long. CDR1 and CDR2 (germline): SGHNT, YYREEE (reference sequence). V lost 1 base, J lost 1 base, and 6 bases stayed unmatched.

The J gene is TRBJ1-2, the V gene TRBV11-2; D is undetermined. Germline V gene lookup returns CDR1 SGHAT and CDR2 FQNNGV. Trimming shortened V by 3 bases and J by 5 bases, and 10 bases separated the two germline ends. The CDR3 is 13 amino acids. CDR3 sequence: CASSLPSMYGYTF. CDR3 in DNA: TGTGCCAGCAGCTTGCCGAGTATGTATGGCTACACCTTC.

The chain couples TRBV19 to TRBJ2-1, with 13 bases fitting TRBD2. V lost 1 base and J lost 5; bases outside the gene matches: 2. This CDR3 contains 16 residues. The germline CDR1 and CDR2 sequences are LNHDA and SQIVND (reference sequence). The CDR3 DNA is TGTGCCAGTAGTATAGGGACTAGCGGGAGACACAATGAGCAGTTCTTC. Its protein product is CASSIGTSGRHNEQFF.

The chain couples TRBV10-1 to TRBJ2-2; 7 nucleotides agree with TRBD1. This CDR3 is 14 amino acids long. The V gene's germline CDR1 is WNHNN and CDR2 SYGVQD (reference sequence). V shed 3 bases, J shed 5 bases, and the junction held 3 bases outside the gene matches. The CDR3: CASSEGGETGELFF. The CDR3 DNA is TGCGCCAGCAGTGAAGGGGGCGAAACCGGGGAGCTGTTTTTT.

This clone was picked up one time. This sequence joins TRBV5-8 and TRBJ2-5; TRBD1 aligns across 10 bases. Losses at the gene ends were 4 bases for V and 2 bases for J; bases not matched to a gene: 8. Germline V gives CDR1 SGHTS, CDR2 YDEGEE. CDR3 size: 16 residues. This CDR3 reads CASSRRVGQGQETQYF. As DNA, the CDR3 is TGTGCCAGCAGCAGGAGGGTGGGACAGGGGCAAGAGACCCAGTACTTC.

The chain joins TRBV2 to TRBJ2-1; no definite D call. CDR3 length equals 15 residues. Germline V gives CDR1 SNHLY, CDR2 FYNNEI. Trimming removed 6 bases from V and 1 base from J, with 13 bases in between. CDR3 amino acids: CASRTSLRSYNEQFF. For the CDR3, the DNA is TGTGCCAGCAGAACGAGTCTGCGGTCCTACAATGAGCAGTTCTTC.

This chain connects TRBV4-2 to TRBJ1-2; 8 bases match TRBD1. The CDR3 sequence is 18 residues long. V lost 0 bases to trimming and J lost 5 bases; unmatched junction nucleotides: 14. CDR1 is LGHNA, CDR2 YNFKEQ, per germline. CDR3 in DNA: TGTGCCAGCAGCCAAGATCAAGACCGGACAGGGCAAGGGTATGGCTACACCTTC. Translating gives CASSQDQDRTGQGYGYTF.

The J gene is TRBJ1-1, the V gene TRBV6-5; TRBD1 matches 8 bases. Germline loops: CDR1 MNHEY, CDR2 SVGAGI. This CDR3 spans 14 amino acids. V was pared by 0 bases and J by 3 bases, with 0 bases of the junction left unmatched. This chain's CDR3 is CASSYSTGDTEAFF. The CDR3 bases are TGTGCCAGCAGTTACTCGACAGGGGACACTGAAGCTTTCTTT.

The chain uses TRBV5-1 and TRBJ1-1; D is perhaps TRBD1 (5 bases). The V gene's germline CDR1 is SGHRS and CDR2 YFSETQ. The CDR3 runs 17 residues. The germline V and J ends were trimmed by 4 bases and 2 bases, with 21 bases remaining between them. CDR3 loop: CASSRGERSGANTEAFF. CDR3 DNA: TGCGCCAGCAGCAGGGGCGAACGGAGCGGGGCTAACACTGAAGCTTTCTTT.

This clone was observed a single time. The gene calls are TRBV11-3 and TRBJ2-3; D may be TRBD2 (6 bases). The CDR3 totals 17 residues. The germline CDR1 and CDR2 sequences are SGHNT and YENEEA. Trimming cost V 5 bases and J 1 base, with 19 bases left between them. The CDR3 here is CASSARDSLWGTDTQYF. The DNA for the CDR3 is TGTGCCAGCAGCGCCCGGGACTCATTGTGGGGCACAGATACGCAGTATTTT.

J is TRBJ2-1 and V is TRBV27; 14 bases are a match to TRBD2. This CDR3 region has 15 residues. V trimming: 5 bases; J trimming: 10 bases; junction bases outside the gene matches: 7. Looked up from germline, CDR1 is MNHEY and CDR2 is SMNVEV (reference sequence). CDR3 coding DNA: TGTGCCAGCAGTCGACTAGCGGGAGGGCCTGAAGAGCAGTTCTTC. Amino acids: CASSRLAGGPEEQFF.

A remark on this clone: At the DNA level, this CDR3 is encoded by other sequences in the same sample as well. The V call is TRBV28, the J call TRBJ1-5, with D perhaps TRBD1 (6 bases). This CDR3 comprises 14 residues. Germline values: CDR1 MDHEN, CDR2 SYDVKM. Trimming removed 4 bases from V and 4 bases from J, with 11 bases in between. The CDR3 loop is CASSSGTHNQPQHF. The CDR3 bases are TGTGCCAGCAGTTCCGGGACACATAATCAGCCCCAGCATTTT.

The CDR3 region is CASSLLSYNSPLHF. The DNA for the CDR3 is TGTGCCAGCAGTCTCCTCTCCTATAATTCACCCCTCCACTTT. The chain has TRBV27 and TRBJ1-6; D not certain. Trimming took off 5 bases at V and 0 bases at J, with 5 bases between the two ends. Germline V gene sequence: CDR1 MNHEY, CDR2 SMNVEV (reference sequence). This CDR3 spans 14 amino acids.

This clone was seen a few times. This chain uses TRBV6-5 with TRBJ2-1; possibly TRBD1 for D (6 bases). V gave up 8 bases and J gave up 3 bases, with 14 bases separating them. The CDR3 sequence is 14 residues long. Germline loops: CDR1 MNHEY, CDR2 SVGAGI. The CDR3 bases are TGTGCCAGCCGACAGGTAGCGATCTACAATGAGCAGTTCTTC. This translates into CASRQVAIYNEQFF.

The chain combines TRBV19 with TRBJ2-5, with D perhaps matching TRBD2 (6 bases). The CDR3 runs 16 residues. Deletions cut 4 bases from V and 2 bases from J, with 17 bases between. Germline V lookup: CDR1 LNHDA, CDR2 SQIVND (reference sequence). The CDR3 DNA sequence: TGTGCCAGTAGTAATTGGAGGGGACCGAGACAAGAGACCCAGTACTTC. Amino acids: CASSNWRGPRQETQYF.

This clone was seen once. The V call is TRBV4-2, the J call TRBJ1-3; no reliable D call. Germline values: CDR1 LGHNA, CDR2 YNFKEQ. V lost 2 bases to trimming and J lost 4 bases, with 12 bases between them. The CDR3 spans 15 residues. The CDR3: CASSQLSLQGNTIYF. In DNA form, the CDR3 reads TGTGCCAGCAGCCAACTGAGCTTACAGGGAAACACCATATATTTT.